The clone carrying this TCR beta chain turned up a few times. Antigen unknown. The sample is drawn from a study of T-cell memory formation after mild COVID-19. cDNA libraries for TCR alpha and TCR beta, carrying sample barcodes and UMIs, came from 5'RACE with constant-segment primers. Each CDR3 protein is one row after TCRdb ran MiXCR on the 5' RACE reads. The sample lists fewer than 650,000 distinct CDR3 sequences; about 22% were seen once. Study-level points and caveats: Clones that shrank (day 15 to 85) were balanced CD4/CD8, whereas later expanders leaned CD4+. Cross-reactive memory appears to have joined, as suggested by some responding clones showing up in pre-infection memory.

The specimen sequenced was PBMCs or a T cell subset sorted from them (not recorded which). The source is an adult woman who had mild COVID-19 (a few samples of this study predate the infection). Cell type and time point are not known.

In DNA, the CDR3 is TGTGCCAGCAGTGAGCTCCTTAGCCCCACAGATACGCAGTATTTT. This codes for CASSELLSPTDTQYF. The rearrangement joins TRBV25-1 to TRBJ2-3; D uncertain. The CDR3 has 15 residues. The germline gives CDR1 MGHDK, CDR2 SYGVNS. V was trimmed by 3 bases and J by 2 bases, leaving 12 bases between them.